The sequence of this TCR beta chain was determined in a study of cytomegalovirus exposure and HLA in healthy donors. Study-level information: Out of about 179 million T cells, an earlier analysis found some 110 million unique TCR beta sequences in total. Whole-study results and caveats: Highly shared variants forming one cluster were likely a sequencing artifact. A missense DCLRE1C variant was associated with V- and J-gene trimming of TCR beta chains in a later analysis, and an independent cohort replicated the association. There were some public TCRs occurring in many donors, but most TCR sequences were rare.

PCR primers comprised 60 Vbeta and 13 Jbeta primers. Repertoires were generated with immunoSEQ multiplex PCR, while TCRdb's copy carries only in-frame clones and drops some. Of some 170,000 clones in the sample, approximately 80% were seen once. A few counts support this clone. The antigen is undetermined. Per germline, CDR1 SGHVS and CDR2 FNYEAQ. The trim removed 5 bases at V and 5 bases at J, leaving 13 bases unmatched. This CDR3 region has 18 residues. The source of this sequence is a woman aged 30 to 39 in good health and CMV-seronegative. The chain carries TRBV7-6 and TRBJ2-2; 11 bases are shared with TRBD2. What was sequenced was PBMCs. DNA of the CDR3: TGTGCCAGCAGCCGCCGTGGGGCTAGCGGGAGGCCAACCGGGGAGCTGTTTTTT. It is translated as CASSRRGASGRPTGELFF.